The source of this TCR beta chain is a study of cytomegalovirus exposure and HLA in healthy donors. Points from the study as a whole: The authors confirmed in vitro that a few CMV-associated chains were specific for CMV antigens. Reportedly, cytomegalovirus status was diagnosed with high sensitivity and specificity. First-cohort TCR clusters were later found to tend to co-occur in the 120 or so validation repertoires.

Generated by immunoSEQ multiplex PCR, the TCRdb table keeps only in-frame clones and is missing some. Among fewer than 90,000 clones listed, approximately 95% were seen once. This CDR3 is 15 amino acids long. V gave up 5 bases and J gave up 6 bases; unmatched junction bases: 7. Germline loops: CDR1 MDHEN, CDR2 SYDVKM. As regards this clone: Its specificity is not known.

The rearrangement joins TRBV28 to TRBJ2-1; 10 nucleotides align to TRBD1. The origin of this receptor is a woman in her late teens or twenties in good health and CMV-seropositive. The sequenced sample was PBMCs. CDR3 in DNA: TGTGCCAGCAGTCGGGACAGGGGAAAGCGCAATGAGCAGTTCTTC. Protein: CASSRDRGKRNEQFF.